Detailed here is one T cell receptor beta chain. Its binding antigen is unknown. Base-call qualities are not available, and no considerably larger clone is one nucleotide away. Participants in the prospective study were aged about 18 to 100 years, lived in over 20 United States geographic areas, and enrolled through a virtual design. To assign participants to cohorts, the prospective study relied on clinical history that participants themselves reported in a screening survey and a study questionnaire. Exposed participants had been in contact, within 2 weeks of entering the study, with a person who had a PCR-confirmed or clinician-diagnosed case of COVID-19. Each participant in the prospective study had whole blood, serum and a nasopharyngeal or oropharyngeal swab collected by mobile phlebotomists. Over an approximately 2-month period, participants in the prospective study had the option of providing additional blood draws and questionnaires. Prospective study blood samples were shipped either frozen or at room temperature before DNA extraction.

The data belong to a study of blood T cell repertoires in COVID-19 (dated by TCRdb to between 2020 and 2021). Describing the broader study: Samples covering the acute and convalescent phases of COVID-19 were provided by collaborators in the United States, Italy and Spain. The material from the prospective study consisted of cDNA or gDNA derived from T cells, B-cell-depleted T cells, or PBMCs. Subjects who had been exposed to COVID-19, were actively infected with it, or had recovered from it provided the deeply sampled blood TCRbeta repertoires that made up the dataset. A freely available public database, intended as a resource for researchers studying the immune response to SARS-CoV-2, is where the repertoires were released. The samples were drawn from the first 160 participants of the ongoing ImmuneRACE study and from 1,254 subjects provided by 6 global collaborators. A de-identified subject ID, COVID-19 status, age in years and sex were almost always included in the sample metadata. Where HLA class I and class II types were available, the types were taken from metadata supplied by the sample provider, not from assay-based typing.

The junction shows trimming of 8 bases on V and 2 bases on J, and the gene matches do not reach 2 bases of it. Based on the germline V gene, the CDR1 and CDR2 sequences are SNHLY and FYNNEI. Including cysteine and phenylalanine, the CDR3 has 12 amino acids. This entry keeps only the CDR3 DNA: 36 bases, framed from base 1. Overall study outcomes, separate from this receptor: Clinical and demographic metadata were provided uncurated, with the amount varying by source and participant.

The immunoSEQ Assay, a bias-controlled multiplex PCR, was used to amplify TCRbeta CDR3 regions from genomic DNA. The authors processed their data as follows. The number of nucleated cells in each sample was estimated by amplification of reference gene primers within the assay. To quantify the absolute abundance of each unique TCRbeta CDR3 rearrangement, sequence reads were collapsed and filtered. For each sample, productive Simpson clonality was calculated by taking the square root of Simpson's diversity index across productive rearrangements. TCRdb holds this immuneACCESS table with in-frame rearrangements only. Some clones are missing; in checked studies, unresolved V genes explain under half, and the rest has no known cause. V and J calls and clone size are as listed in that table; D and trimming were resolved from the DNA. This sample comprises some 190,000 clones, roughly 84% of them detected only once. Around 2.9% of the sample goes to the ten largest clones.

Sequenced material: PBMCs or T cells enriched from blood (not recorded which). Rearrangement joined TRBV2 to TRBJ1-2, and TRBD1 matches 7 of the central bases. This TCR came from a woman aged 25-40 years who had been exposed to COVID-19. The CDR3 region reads CASGDSNYGYTF. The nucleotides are TGTGCCAGCGGGGACAGCAACTATGGCTACACCTTC.